This T cell receptor beta chain is drawn from a study of blood T cell repertoires in COVID-19. For the study at large: The United States, Italy and Spain supplied acute and convalescent COVID-19 samples. PBMCs, B-cell-depleted T cells, or T cells were the source of the cDNA or gDNA that made up the material.

Original processing notes: Reference gene primer amplification gave estimated nucleated cell counts. Profiling relied on immunoSEQ multiplex PCR, and the TCRdb table lists in-frame clones only, not all of them. V and J calls and clone size are given by that table; D and trimming were obtained from the DNA. The sample includes some 57,000 clones, about 87% of them seen just once. CDR1 and CDR2 from the germline V gene are LGHNA and YNFKEQ. The V gene lost 0 bases and the J gene lost 1 base, with 9 bases spanning the gap. This CDR3 region has 16 residues. The chain has TRBV4-2 and TRBJ2-2; possibly TRBD1 for D (5 bases). This TCR was sampled from a man aged 70 or older with acute or convalescent COVID-19. The sample was peripheral blood. CDR3 sequence reads: CASSQEGQRNTGELFF. For the CDR3, the DNA is TGTGCCAGCAGCCAAGAAGGACAAAGGAACACCGGGGAGCTGTTTTTT.